Sequencing of this T cell receptor beta chain was carried out in a study of a mutant IDH1 vaccine in newly diagnosed glioma. Study overall: Of the patients given treatment, approximately 60% were male and about 38% were female, and a mean age of about 44 years was recorded. Study-wide results and limits: Any relationship between pseudoprogression and changes in top peripheral T cell clonotypes seemed absent.

Remarks on this clone: Its antigen is still unknown.

Trimming shortened V by 0 bases and J by 7 bases, and 8 bases separated the two germline ends. Germline CDR1 SGHNT, CDR2 YYREEE (reference sequence). CDR3 length: 14 amino acids. The time point was: baseline, week 1 (first vaccination visit). Sample treatment: pre-vaccination baseline after standard-of-care therapy. The donor cohort comprised cases of new WHO grade 3 or 4 IDH1-mutant, ATRX-lost astrocytoma. The table came from immunoSEQ multiplex PCR; TCRdb's copy has only in-frame clones and leaves some out. Among about 30,000 clones listed, over 70% were seen once. The chain is built from TRBV5-4 and TRBJ1-6; D perhaps matches TRBD1 (5 bases). This TCR was sampled from a man aged 25 to 40 with glioma. This material consisted of PBMCs, taken from a glioma patient treated with radiotherapy, temozolomide or both. CDR3 nucleotide sequence: TGTGCCAGCAGCTTGGAGGGGCACAATTCACCCCTCCACTTT. Translating gives CASSLEGHNSPLHF.